This TCR beta chain was retrieved from a study of monozygotic twins with cystic fibrosis. Overall study: Library input was around 3.2 micrograms of fragmented DNA, with approximately 16 PCR cycles. Study-wide results and limits: In 13 of 16 pairs, V gene usage was closest to the co-twin's. Clonality was generally low (median roughly 0.0095), higher in the most severe patients. Monozygotic CF twins shared more identical nucleotide clonotypes than unrelated patients.

Generated by immunoSEQ multiplex PCR, the TCRdb table keeps only in-frame clones and is missing some. This sample has just over 35,000 clones, with about 93% found just once. The germline V gene encodes CDR1 SGHAT and CDR2 FQNNGV. This CDR3 region has 13 residues. Trimming took 8 bases from V and 6 from J, leaving 17 bases between them. About this clone itself: Its antigen is undetermined.

The sequencing sample was made of blood. The chain employs TRBV11-2 and TRBJ2-7, with D unclear. The TCR was taken from a boy aged 2 to 9 with cystic fibrosis. CDR3 nucleotide sequence: TGTGCCAGCTCCTCCTCCCAACCCACCGAGCAGTACTTC. Amino acid sequence: CASSSSQPTEQYF.